The next 13 T cell receptor beta chains were all read from a single sample in a study of T cell clonality in common variable immunodeficiency. Using immunoSEQ multiplex PCR, the repertoire was profiled, and TCRdb retains in-frame clones only, with some absent. The sample presents around 34,000 clones, none singletons. The sequenced material came from peripheral blood mononuclear cells. These TCRs come from a person aged 18-69 years in good health.

This clone was detected ten times or more. The CDR3 end is not reached by the read, which stops 3 residues before it; the germline J gene fills it in. J is TRBJ1-1 and V is TRBV6-2 or TRBV6-3; TRBD1 is a possible D gene (6 bases). The CDR3 sequence is 15 residues long. V was clipped by 6 bases and J by 2 bases, with 16 bases between them. Germline V gene lookup returns CDR1 MNHEY and CDR2 SVGEGT. CDR3: CASRPGGGVNTEAFF. The sequenced part of the CDR3 DNA is TGTGCCAGCAGACCCGGGGGGGGCGTCAACACTGAA.

This clone was recorded many times. The read terminates 3 residues ahead of where the CDR3 ends, so the germline J gene completes it. The chain employs TRBV2 and TRBJ1-2, with 8 bases matching TRBD1. The ends lost 7 bases at V and 6 bases at J; junction bases unmatched: 16. The CDR3 totals 16 residues. Germline CDR1 SNHLY, CDR2 FYNNEI. CDR3 residues: CASNPGGGILSNGYTF. CDR3 DNA (partial): TGTGCCAGCAACCCAGGGGGCGGTATTTTAAGTAATGGC.

This clone occurred a few times. The read ends 3 residues early relative to the CDR3; the germline J gene fills the gap. The rearrangement uses TRBV25-1 and TRBJ2-1; 7 bases map to TRBD1. The CDR3 sequence is 15 residues long. CDR1 and CDR2 from the germline V gene are MGHDK and SYGVNS. V lost 5 bases, J lost 2 bases, and 6 bases stayed unmatched. The chain's CDR3 is CASSFRQGPYNEQFF. CDR3 DNA (partial): TGTGCCAGCAGTTTTAGACAGGGCCCCTACAATGAG.

This clone was picked up many times. The CDR3 goes on 3 residues after the read ends, and that part is filled in from the germline J gene. This chain connects TRBV18 to TRBJ2-3; 11 bases agree with TRBD2. Germline V gene lookup returns CDR1 KGHSH and CDR2 LQKENI. The CDR3 contains 15 residues. After removal of 6 bases from V and 1 base from J, the junction contained 3 bases not matched to a gene. The CDR3 bases that were read are TGTGCCAGCTCGGAGGGACTAGCGGGCACAGATACG. This gives the protein CASSEGLAGTDT. The whole CDR3 reads CASSEGLAGTDTQYF.

This clone was picked up many times. Read data end 3 residues before the CDR3 end; the end is taken from the germline J gene. The rearrangement joins TRBV20-1 to TRBJ2-7; 12 bases map to TRBD2. CDR3 length: 15 amino acids. V lost 3 bases and J lost 6; bases outside the gene matches: 9. In germline, CDR1 is DFQATT, CDR2 SNEGSKA (reference sequence). The CDR3 sequence is CSASAPSGRAIEQYF. The sequenced CDR3 bases are TGCAGTGCTAGCGCCCCTAGCGGGAGGGCCATCGAG.

At least ten counts were recorded for this clone. Sequencing ends 3 residues short of the CDR3 end; the germline J gene provides the rest. V is TRBV5-1 and J is TRBJ2-3, with TRBD1 as a possible D gene (6 bases). CDR1 is SGHRS, CDR2 YFSETQ, per germline. This CDR3 has 15 amino acids. The V end lost 4 bases, the J end lost 1 base, and 13 bases lay between the germline ends. The sequenced CDR3 bases are TGCGCCAGCAGCGCTACAGGGATCGGCACAGATACG. Encoded protein: CASSATGIGTDT. The whole CDR3 region reads CASSATGIGTDTQYF.

This clone was detected many times. The read is 3 residues too short to cover the CDR3 end, so that end is filled in from the germline J gene. The chain joins TRBV6-1 to TRBJ1-1; D is perhaps TRBD1 (6 bases). From germline, CDR1 is MNHNS and CDR2 SASEGT. The CDR3 runs 16 residues. CDR3 region: CASSAIIRGGLKEAFF. The CDR3 DNA, read in part, is TGTGCCAGCAGTGCCATAATTCGCGGGGGCCTCAAAGAA.

This clone was seen ten or more times. The DNA ends 3 residues before the CDR3 does, and the rest of the CDR3 is filled in from the germline J gene. The V call is TRBV15, the J call TRBJ2-7; 8 nucleotides align to TRBD1. Germline V CDR1 and CDR2: LNHNV, YYDKDF (reference sequence). This CDR3 contains 14 residues. V was clipped by 1 base and J by 3 bases; unmatched bases: 2. Here the CDR3 reads CATSRGTGYYEQYF. The covered CDR3 bases are TGTGCCACCAGCAGAGGGACAGGGTACTACGAG.

Ten or more counts support this clone. The missing CDR3 end, 3 residues past where the read stops, is filled in from the germline J gene. This chain connects TRBV6-4 to TRBJ2-3; D perhaps matches TRBD1 (5 bases). V shed 6 bases and J shed 0 bases, with 10 bases lying between them. Germline lookup yields CDR1 MRHNA and CDR2 SNTAGT. The CDR3 sequence is 14 residues long. The covered CDR3 bases are TGTGCCAGCAGGTTGACAGCTAGCACAGATACG. Residues: CASRLTASTDT. The whole CDR3 is CASRLTASTDTQYF.

Ten or more counts support this clone. The read terminates 3 residues before the CDR3 end, so the remaining end is supplied by the germline J gene. The J gene is TRBJ1-2, the V gene TRBV20-1, with a tentative D call TRBD1 (5 bases). There are 13 residues in the CDR3. CDR1 is DFQATT and CDR2 is SNEGSKA in the germline V gene (reference sequence). Trimming stripped 6 bases from V and 4 bases from J, with 15 bases between. The CDR3 sequence: CSALRQIFYGYTF. Incomplete CDR3 DNA: TGCAGTGCACTCCGACAGATTTTCTATGGC.

This clone was seen repeatedly, ten times or more. From the germline J gene comes the end of the CDR3, since the read stops 3 residues before it. The J gene is TRBJ2-1, the V gene TRBV18; unclear D gene. The V gene's germline CDR1 is KGHSH and CDR2 LQKENI. The CDR3 has 12 amino acids. V lost 6 bases and J lost 8, with 11 bases in between. This CDR3 reads CASSPIRDEQFF. The DNA read from the CDR3 is TGTGCCAGCTCCCCAATCCGCGATGAG.

This clone was detected many times. The sequenced fragment ends 3 residues before the CDR3 boundary, so the rest is inferred from the germline J gene. The V call is TRBV12-3 or TRBV12-4, the J call TRBJ1-1; 7 bases line up with TRBD1. V was pared by 8 bases and J by 5 bases, with 11 bases of the junction left unmatched. This CDR3 has 14 residues. CDR3 DNA, as far as it was read: TGTGCCAGCGGGAGGACAGGTACCCATACTGAA. Amino acid sequence: CASGRTGTHTE. The full CDR3 sequence reads CASGRTGTHTEAFF.

This clone has at least ten counts. Read data end 3 residues before the CDR3 end; the end is taken from the germline J gene. V is TRBV19 and J is TRBJ2-7; D possibly corresponds to TRBD2 (5 bases). The V gene's germline CDR1 is LNHDA and CDR2 SQIVND (reference sequence). The CDR3 loop spans 17 amino acids. Trimming removed 5 bases from V and 3 bases from J, with 23 bases in between. The sequenced CDR3 bases are TGTGCCAGTAGTTCCTCCATTAGCGTGGGATTTATCTACGAG. Its protein product is CASSSSISVGFIYE. The whole CDR3 sequence reads CASSSSISVGFIYEQYF.